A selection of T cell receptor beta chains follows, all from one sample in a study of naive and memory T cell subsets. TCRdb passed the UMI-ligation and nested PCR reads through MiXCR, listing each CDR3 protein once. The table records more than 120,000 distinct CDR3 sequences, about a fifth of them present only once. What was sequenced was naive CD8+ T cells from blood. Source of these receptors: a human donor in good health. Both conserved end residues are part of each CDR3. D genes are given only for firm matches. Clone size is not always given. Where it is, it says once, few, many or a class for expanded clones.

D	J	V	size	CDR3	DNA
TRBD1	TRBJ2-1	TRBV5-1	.	CASSSDRGPYNEQFF	TGCGCCAGCAGTTCCGACAGGGGGCCGTACAATGAGCAGTTCTTC
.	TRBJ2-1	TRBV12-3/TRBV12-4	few	CATLGGEAYNEQFF	TGTGCCACCCTAGGGGGGGAGGCCTACAATGAGCAGTTCTTC
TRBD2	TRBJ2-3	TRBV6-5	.	CASSYSVAGGPHRTDTQYF	TGTGCCAGCAGTTACTCGGTAGCGGGAGGGCCTCATCGCACAGATACGCAGTATTTT
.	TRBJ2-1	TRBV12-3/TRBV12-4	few	CASSLKSGTPSYNEQFF	TGTGCCAGCAGTTTAAAATCAGGGACCCCTTCCTACAATGAGCAGTTCTTC
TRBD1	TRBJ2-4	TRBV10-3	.	CAISADRGWAKNIQYF	TGTGCCATCAGTGCGGACAGGGGGTGGGCCAAAAACATTCAGTACTTC
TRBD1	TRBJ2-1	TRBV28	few	CASSSQDGQGEFGEQFF	TGTGCCAGCAGTTCCCAAGATGGACAGGGGGAATTTGGTGAGCAGTTCTTC
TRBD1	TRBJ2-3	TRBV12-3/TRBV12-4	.	CASSFLIPEPGQSTDTQYF	TGTGCCAGCAGTTTCTTAATTCCGGAACCGGGACAGAGCACAGATACGCAGTATTTT
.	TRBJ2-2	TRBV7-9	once	CASSLERITGELFF	TGTGCCAGCAGCTTAGAGAGGATTACCGGGGAGCTGTTTTTT
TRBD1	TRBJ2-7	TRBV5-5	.	CASSGGQDKPRSSYEQYF	TGTGCCAGCAGCGGAGGACAGGATAAACCGAGGAGCTCCTACGAGCAGTACTTC
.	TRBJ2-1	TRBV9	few	CASSGTLEGVYNEQFF	TGTGCCAGCAGCGGGACGCTGGAGGGGGTATACAATGAGCAGTTCTTC
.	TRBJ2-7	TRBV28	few	CASSLNWADEQYF	TGTGCCAGCAGTTTAAACTGGGCTGACGAGCAGTACTTC
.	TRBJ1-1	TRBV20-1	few	CSATRDRNTEAFF	TGCAGTGCTACCCGGGACCGAAACACTGAAGCTTTCTTT
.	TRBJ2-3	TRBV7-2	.	CASSPRVAARDTQYF	TGTGCCAGCAGCCCCCGAGTGGCCGCACGAGATACGCAGTATTTT